This T cell receptor beta chain was recorded in a study of shared clonotypes between healthy human individuals. Libraries were prepared by immunoSEQ multiplex PCR; TCRdb keeps only in-frame clonotypes and omits some of them. The sample records about 2.1 million clones, roughly 93% being singletons. A remark on this clone: The antigen is unknown.

Points from the study as a whole: Rarefaction showed that sequencing of sorted subsets was incomplete (despite large depth). Among donors, the sharing of clonotypes was expected to be influenced by sequencing depth. Memory subsets had estimated richness that was generally smaller than that of naive subsets.

It was CD45RO-negative cells, positively selected for CCR7, that made up naive CD8 cells, with terminally differentiated effector memory CD45RA+ cells excluded. The material sequenced was naive CD8+ T cells from PBMCs. The TCR sequence derives from a man younger than 35 in good health. Some clones in this sample may be carry-over from other donors' samples.

The CDR3 loop reads CSALQSGANVLTF. DNA of the CDR3: TGCAGCGCCTTACAATCTGGGGCCAACGTCCTGACTTTC. V gene TRBV29-1 combines with J gene TRBJ2-6; no clear D gene. The germline gives CDR1 SQVTM, CDR2 ANQGSEA. There are 13 residues in the CDR3. Between the trimmed V and J ends, which lost 7 bases and 1 base, there was a span of 8 bases.